This T cell receptor (beta chain) was identified in a study of cytomegalovirus exposure and HLA in healthy donors. Method: immunoSEQ multiplex PCR; TCRdb's copy keeps in-frame clones and lacks some. The sample gives some 260,000 clones, 90% of which show up once; 3% to 3.5% is in the top ten. The germline gives CDR1 SGHRS, CDR2 YFSETQ. With V trimmed by 4 bases and J by 3 bases, 3 bases remained unmatched. The CDR3 consists of 14 residues. The donors were part of the validation cohort of some 120 subjects. That cohort was separate from the first cohort, which comprised 670 or so subjects. This sequence was found in a woman aged 25 to 39 in good health and CMV-seronegative. The V gene is TRBV5-1, the J gene TRBJ2-3; TRBD2 matches at 9 bases. The sample taken for sequencing was PBMCs. The CDR3 region is CASSKAGGTDTQYF. As DNA, the CDR3 is TGCGCCAGCAGCAAAGCGGGAGGTACAGATACGCAGTATTTT.